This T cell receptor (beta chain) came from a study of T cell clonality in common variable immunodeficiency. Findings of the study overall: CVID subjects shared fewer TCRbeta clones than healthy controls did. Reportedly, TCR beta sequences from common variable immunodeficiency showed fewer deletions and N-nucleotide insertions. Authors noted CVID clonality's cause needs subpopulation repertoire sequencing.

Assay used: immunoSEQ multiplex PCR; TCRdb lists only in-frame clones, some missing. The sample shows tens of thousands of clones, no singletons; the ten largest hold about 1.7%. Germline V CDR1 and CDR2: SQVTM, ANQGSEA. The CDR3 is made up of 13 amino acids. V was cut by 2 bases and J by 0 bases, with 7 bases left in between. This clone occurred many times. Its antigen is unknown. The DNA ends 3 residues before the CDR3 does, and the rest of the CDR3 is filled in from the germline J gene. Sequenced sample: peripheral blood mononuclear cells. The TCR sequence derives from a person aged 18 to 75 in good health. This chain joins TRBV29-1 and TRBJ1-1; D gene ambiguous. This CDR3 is CSVERAMNTEAFF. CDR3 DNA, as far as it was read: TGCAGCGTTGAAAGGGCCATGAACACTGAA.